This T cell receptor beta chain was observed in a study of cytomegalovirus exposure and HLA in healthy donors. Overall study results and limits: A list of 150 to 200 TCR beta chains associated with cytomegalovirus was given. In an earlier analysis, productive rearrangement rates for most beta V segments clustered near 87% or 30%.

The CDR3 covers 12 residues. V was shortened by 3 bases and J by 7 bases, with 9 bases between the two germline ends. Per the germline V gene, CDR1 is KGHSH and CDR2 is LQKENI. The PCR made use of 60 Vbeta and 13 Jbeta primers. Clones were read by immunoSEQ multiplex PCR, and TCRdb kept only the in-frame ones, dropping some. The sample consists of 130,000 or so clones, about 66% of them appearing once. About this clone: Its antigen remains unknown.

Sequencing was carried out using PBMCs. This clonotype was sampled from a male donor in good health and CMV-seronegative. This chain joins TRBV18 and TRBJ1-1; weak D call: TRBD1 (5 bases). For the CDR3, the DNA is TGTGCCAGCTCACCGGGGGAGGGTGAAGCTTTCTTT. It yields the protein CASSPGEGEAFF.